This entry lists 9 T cell receptor beta chains sequenced from one sample in a study of CD8+CD57+ T cells in acquired aplastic anemia. Patients sequenced had flow cytometry evidence of CD8+CD57+ cell expansion. According to the study, genomic DNA was the template for TCR beta VDJ and CDR3 profiling. TCRdb reprocessed the reads via MiXCR and lists one record per CDR3 protein. The sample records some 200,000 distinct CDR3 sequences, approximately 60% being singletons. Sequenced: sorted CD4+, CD8+, or CD8+CD57+ T cells (not recorded which) from PBMCs. These receptors all stem from a human donor with aplastic anemia.

The CDR3 coding sequence is TGTGCCAGCAGCTACAGGACTAGCGGCACAGATACGCAGTATTTT. Protein sequence: CASSYRTSGTDTQYF. The chain recombines TRBV2 with TRBJ2-3; 9 nucleotides align to TRBD2. Germline-derived CDR1 and CDR2 are SNHLY and FYNNEI. The trim removed 6 bases at V and 1 base at J, leaving 5 bases unmatched. The CDR3 length is 15 residues.

This clonotype occurred many times. The J gene is TRBJ1-2, the V gene TRBV12-3 or TRBV12-4; D gene uncertain. CDR3 length: 13 residues. Trimming shortened V by 3 bases and J by 3 bases, and 8 bases separated the two germline ends. Here the CDR3 reads CASSFDNYYGYTF. The DNA of the CDR3 is TGTGCCAGCAGTTTTGACAATTACTATGGCTACACCTTC.

The V and J genes are TRBV12-3 or TRBV12-4 and TRBJ1-1, with no clear D. The CDR3 has 13 amino acids. Trimming took off 4 bases at V and 3 bases at J, with 9 bases between the two ends. The CDR3 here is CASSSLSHTEAFF. The CDR3 DNA reads TGTGCCAGCAGTTCCCTGTCACACACTGAAGCTTTCTTT.

In its sample, this clonotype was seen a few times. CDR3 region: CSGGAGREQYF. The CDR3 DNA reads as TGCAGCGGTGGGGCAGGACGCGAGCAGTACTTC. The rearrangement links TRBV29-1 to TRBJ2-7, with a possible D match to TRBD1 (5 bases). Germline V gives CDR1 SQVTM, CDR2 ANQGSEA. The V and J ends lost 7 bases and 6 bases respectively, with 13 bases between them. The CDR3 spans 11 residues.

The chain employs TRBV29-1 and TRBJ2-2; tentatively, D is TRBD1 (6 bases). The CDR3 is made up of 13 amino acids. The germline V gene encodes CDR1 SQVTM and CDR2 ANQGSEA. V lost 7 bases to trimming and J lost 5 bases, with 14 bases between them. The CDR3 DNA is TGCAGCGCCCCGGGACATGAAACCGGGGAGCTGTTTTTT. As protein: CSAPGHETGELFF.

The rearrangement joins TRBV7-2 to TRBJ1-1; TRBD1 is a possible D gene (6 bases). The V end lost 3 bases, the J end lost 0 bases, and 14 bases lay between the germline ends. Germline V CDR1 and CDR2: SGHTA, FQGNSA. The CDR3 spans 16 residues. The CDR3 loop is CASSFIAGALNTEAFF. CDR3 nucleotide sequence: TGTGCCAGCAGCTTTATAGCAGGGGCCCTGAACACTGAAGCTTTCTTT. Complete variable domain (other parts from reference TRBV7-2 and TRBJ1-1): GAGVSQSPSNKVTEKGKDVELRCDPISGHTALYWYRQSLGQGLEFLIYFQGNSAPDKSGLPSDRFSAERTGGSVSTLTIQRTQQEDSAVYLCASSFIAGALNTEAFFGQGTRLTVV.

The chain recombines TRBV20-1 with TRBJ2-1, with D possibly TRBD1 on 6 matching bases. Trimming pared 0 bases from V and 10 bases from J, leaving 16 bases between. From germline, CDR1 is DFQATT and CDR2 SNEGSKA (reference sequence). The CDR3 runs 14 residues. The CDR3 here is CSAREPRGSDEQFF. CDR3 sequence (DNA): TGCAGTGCTAGAGAGCCAAGGGGGTCGGACGAGCAGTTCTTC.

The J gene is TRBJ2-7, the V gene TRBV7-2, with TRBD2 as a possible D gene (5 bases). The CDR3 extends over 15 amino acids. Germline V gene sequence: CDR1 SGHTA, CDR2 FQGNSA. Trimming left V 2 bases short and J 0 bases short, with 11 bases between. The CDR3: CASSLQRYRSYEQYF. The CDR3 DNA reads as TGTGCCAGCAGCTTACAGCGGTACCGCTCCTACGAGCAGTACTTC.

The table lists this clonotype with a count of one. The CDR3 DNA reads TGTGCCAGTCGAGCGGGAGCGGGGGAGCTGTTTTTT. Translated: CASRAGAGELFF. This chain uses TRBV19 with TRBJ2-2; 8 bases are shared with TRBD2. The CDR3 length is 12 residues. Germline V gene data show CDR1 as LNHDA and CDR2 as SQIVND (reference sequence). Trimming cost V 8 bases and J 8 bases; bases outside gene matches: 4. The variable domain in full, completed from reference TRBV19 and TRBJ2-2, reads DGGITQSPKYLFRKEGQNVTLSCEQNLNHDAMYWYRQDPGQGLRLIYYSQIVNDFQKGDIAEGYSVSREKKESFPLTVTSAQKNPTAFYLCASRAGAGELFFGEGSRLTVL.